The rows below give T cell receptor beta chains drawn from one sample of a study of blood T cells in healthy people across ages. TCRdb used MiXCR to reprocess the 5' RACE reads, holding one entry per CDR3 protein. The sample comprises around 1,000,000 distinct CDR3 sequences, around 25% of which are singletons, and around 0.75% rests with the top ten. This sample was shared with a second study, whose subject was T cells of mothers and their children.

The sequenced sample consisted of blood. These TCRs come from a girl aged 2-10 years in good health. The CDR3 runs from the conserved cysteine through the conserved F or W. D genes are given only for firm matches. Expanded clones are given a class, and other clones once, few, many or no size at all.

>.|TRBD1|TRBV4-1|TRBJ2-3
CASSHVEGGRDTQYF
TGCGCCAGCAGCCATGTAGAAGGGGGCAGAGATACGCAGTATTTT
>.|TRBD1|TRBV29-1|TRBJ2-2
CSVEGTGRTGELFF
TGCAGCGTAGAGGGGACAGGGAGGACCGGGGAGCTGTTTTTT
>.|TRBD1|TRBV4-1|TRBJ1-2
CASSHEHSGTGGSGYTF
TGCGCCAGCAGCCACGAACATTCCGGGACAGGAGGAAGTGGCTACACCTTC
>.|.|TRBV3-1|TRBJ1-4
CASSQKSNNEKLFF
TGTGCCAGCAGCCAGAAATCTAATAATGAAAAACTGTTTTTT
>few|.|TRBV11-2|TRBJ2-7
CASSLGGSAAYEQYF
TGTGCCAGCAGCTTAGGAGGCTCCGCGGCCTACGAGCAGTACTTC
>few|.|TRBV7-8|TRBJ2-2
CASSSRVTGELFF
TGTGCCAGCAGCTCTCGCGTAACCGGGGAGCTGTTTTTT
>.|.|TRBV20-1|TRBJ2-2
CSAQGTGELFF
TGCAGTGCGCAAGGCACCGGGGAGCTGTTTTTT
>.|.|TRBV5-6|TRBJ1-2
CASSLRSRGANYGYTF
TGTGCCAGCAGCCTCCGGTCGCGCGGAGCTAACTATGGCTACACCTTC
>few|TRBD2|TRBV12-3/TRBV12-4|TRBJ2-5
CASRRLAGPQETQYF
TGTGCCAGCAGGAGGCTAGCGGGCCCTCAAGAGACCCAGTACTTC
>.|.|TRBV5-6|TRBJ2-5
CASSFIAGTAKETQYF
TGTGCCAGCAGCTTTATTGCGGGGACTGCAAAAGAGACCCAGTACTTC
>few|.|TRBV6-5|TRBJ2-7
CASRPTIIYEQYF
TGTGCCAGCAGGCCGACCATTATCTACGAGCAGTACTTC
>few|.|TRBV12-3/TRBV12-4|TRBJ1-3
CASSSRSIGNTIYF
TGTGCCAGCAGTTCTCGGTCCATTGGAAACACCATATATTTT
>few|TRBD2|TRBV6-5|TRBJ2-3
CASSLTTSGEIGDTQYF
TGTGCCAGCAGCCTCACGACTAGCGGGGAGATAGGAGATACGCAGTATTTT
>.|TRBD1|TRBV11-2|TRBJ1-3
CASSLGTGSSGNTIYF
TGTGCCAGCAGCTTAGGGACAGGGAGCTCTGGAAACACCATATATTTT
>few|.|TRBV6-6|TRBJ1-6
CASSQINSPLHF
TGTGCCAGCAGCCAGATAAATTCACCCCTCCACTTT
>.|.|TRBV11-2|TRBJ1-1
CASSLDHRPEAFF
TGTGCCAGCAGCTTAGATCACAGGCCCGAAGCTTTCTTT
>few|.|TRBV7-9|TRBJ2-7
CASSFAGAGEQYF
TGTGCCAGCAGCTTCGCCGGTGCGGGCGAGCAGTACTTC
>.|.|TRBV21-1|TRBJ2-1
CASSNWTAWSEQFF
TGTGCCAGCAGCAATTGGACAGCCTGGAGTGAGCAGTTCTTC
>.|.|TRBV7-8|TRBJ2-6
CAISTFSGANVLTF
TGTGCCATCTCGACCTTCTCTGGGGCCAACGTCCTGACTTTC
>many|.|TRBV5-1|TRBJ1-2
CASSLDLLNYGYTF
TGCGCCAGCAGCTTGGACCTGTTAAACTATGGCTACACCTTC
>.|.|TRBV4-3|TRBJ2-3
CASSHQAGAADTQYF
TGCGCCAGCAGCCACCAGGCTGGGGCTGCAGATACGCAGTATTTT
>.|.|TRBV12-3/TRBV12-4|TRBJ2-1
CASRETRTVYNEQFF
TGTGCCAGCAGGGAAACCCGGACAGTTTACAATGAGCAGTTCTTC
>few|.|TRBV5-5|TRBJ1-2
CASSFSENYGYTF
TGTGCCAGCAGCTTCTCTGAAAACTATGGCTACACCTTC
>.|.|TRBV3-1|TRBJ2-7
CASSQVHYEQYF
TGTGCCAGCAGCCAAGTCCATTACGAGCAGTACTTC
>.|.|TRBV29-1|TRBJ1-2
CSALNGDYGYTF
TGCAGCGCCCTGAATGGGGACTATGGCTACACCTTC
>.|.|TRBV7-9|TRBJ1-1
CASSLVREVADTEAFF
TGTGCCAGCAGCTTAGTTAGGGAGGTAGCGGACACTGAAGCTTTCTTT
>.|TRBD2|TRBV6-4|TRBJ2-7
CASSPGGDGAYEQYF
TGTGCCAGCAGTCCTGGGGGGGACGGAGCCTACGAGCAGTACTTC
>few|.|TRBV29-1|TRBJ1-2
CSVKNRVANYGYTF
TGCAGCGTTAAAAACAGGGTAGCTAACTATGGCTACACCTTC
>.|.|TRBV6-1|TRBJ2-6
CAGNGGTGANVLTF
TGTGCCGGCAACGGAGGGACTGGGGCCAACGTCCTGACTTTC
>.|TRBD2|TRBV7-2|TRBJ2-7
CASSWRSGDYYEQYF
TGTGCCAGCAGCTGGCGTAGCGGGGATTACTACGAGCAGTACTTC
>few|.|TRBV5-6|TRBJ2-7
CASSLINPSLEQVGDHEQYF
TGTGCCAGCAGCTTGATTAACCCGTCGCTCGAGCAGGTGGGAGATCACGAGCAGTACTTC
>few|TRBD2|TRBV7-3|TRBJ2-3
CASSQEAGGIGDTQYF
TGTGCCAGCAGCCAGGAAGCGGGGGGTATAGGAGATACGCAGTATTTT
>.|TRBD1|TRBV24-1|TRBJ2-1
CATSDRETGGYNEQFF
TGTGCCACCAGTGATAGGGAGACAGGGGGTTACAATGAGCAGTTCTTC
>.|TRBD2|TRBV28|TRBJ2-7
CASSLEPSGYEQYF
TGTGCCAGCAGTTTAGAGCCTAGCGGCTACGAGCAGTACTTC
>.|.|TRBV12-3/TRBV12-4|TRBJ2-7
CAGSLGTGNEQYF
TGTGCCGGCAGTTTGGGCACTGGGAACGAGCAGTACTTC
>.|.|TRBV12-3/TRBV12-4|TRBJ1-6
CASSPGDSQSNSPLHF
TGTGCCAGCAGTCCCGGGGACTCACAGTCGAATTCACCCCTCCACTTT
>.|.|TRBV14|TRBJ2-1
CASSQGLEQFF
TGCGCCAGCAGCCAAGGCCTTGAGCAGTTCTTC
>.|TRBD1|TRBV12-5|TRBJ1-5
CASGPNPGGQPQHF
TGTGCTAGTGGCCCAAATCCAGGGGGACAGCCCCAGCATTTT
>.|.|TRBV6-6|TRBJ2-5
CAVIDKVGRETQYF
TGTGCCGTCATCGACAAGGTAGGGCGAGAGACCCAGTACTTC
>few|.|TRBV7-3|TRBJ2-1
CASSPDPMYLDNEQFF
TGTGCCAGCAGCCCCGACCCTATGTACTTGGACAATGAGCAGTTCTTC
>once|.|TRBV6-1|TRBJ1-5
CASKAYSNQPQHF
TGTGCCAGCAAGGCGTATAGCAATCAGCCCCAGCATTTT
>few|TRBD1|TRBV7-8|TRBJ1-1
CASSLEGTASTEAFF
TGTGCCAGCAGCTTAGAGGGGACAGCTAGCACTGAAGCTTTCTTT
>.|TRBD2|TRBV5-4|TRBJ2-7
CASSDRLAAGDEQYF
TGTGCCAGCAGCGACCGACTAGCGGCGGGGGACGAGCAGTACTTC
>few|TRBD2|TRBV13|TRBJ2-7
CASSWTSHEQYF
TGTGCCAGCAGCTGGACTAGTCACGAGCAGTACTTC
>.|.|TRBV28|TRBJ1-5
CASSPPSTWDQPQHF
TGTGCCAGCAGTCCTCCCAGTACTTGGGATCAGCCCCAGCATTTT
>.|.|TRBV19|TRBJ2-5
CASSIERREAQYF
TGTGCCAGTAGTATAGAGCGAAGGGAGGCCCAGTACTTC
>many|.|TRBV5-1|TRBJ2-3
CASSLGLGRTDTQYF
TGCGCCAGCAGCTTGGGATTAGGTCGCACAGATACGCAGTATTTT
>few|.|TRBV3-1|TRBJ2-7
CASSPNRQSYEQYF
TGTGCCAGCAGTCCAAACAGACAGTCCTACGAGCAGTACTTC
>.|.|TRBV2|TRBJ1-1
CASSEEFKMDTEAFF
TGTGCCAGCAGTGAAGAATTCAAGATGGACACTGAAGCTTTCTTT
>.|.|TRBV27|TRBJ2-7
CASRSRQLYEQYF
TGTGCCAGCAGATCCAGACAGCTCTACGAGCAGTACTTC
>few|TRBD2|TRBV4-2|TRBJ2-5
CASSQGGLAAQETQYF
TGTGCCAGCAGCCAAGGAGGACTAGCGGCTCAAGAGACCCAGTACTTC